The rows below give T cell receptor beta chains drawn from one sample of a study of beta chain features in type 1 diabetes. Profiling relied on immunoSEQ multiplex PCR, and the TCRdb table lists in-frame clones only, not all of them. Of 680,000 or so clones listed, 10% to 15% are singletons. Sequenced input: naive CD4+ T cells from blood. The source is a man younger than 30 with type 1 diabetes. Both conserved end residues are part of each CDR3. A D gene is named only where the DNA matches it firmly. Some rows have no size entry. The others give once, few or many, or a class for an expanded clone.

TRBJ1-1 | - | few | TRBV7-9 | 15 | TGTGCCAGCAGCCCTCGGGCGGGAGAGAACACTGAAGCTTTCTTT | CASSPRAGENTEAFF
TRBJ1-6 | - | - | TRBV30 | 12 | TGTGCCTGGAGGGGGACGGGTTCACCCCTCCACTTT | CAWRGTGSPLHF
TRBJ2-3 | - | few | TRBV12-5 | 11 | TGTGCTAGTAGCCTTCGGGATACGCAGTATTTT | CASSLRDTQYF
TRBJ2-7 | TRBD1 | - | TRBV12-5 | 18 | TGTGCTAGTGGTTTGGGCCCCCTCCGGGACAGGGGCTCCTACGAGCAGTACTTC | CASGLGPLRDRGSYEQYF
TRBJ1-2 | TRBD1 | - | TRBV9 | 15 | TGTGCCAGCAGCCCCCGGACAGGGGCTAACTATGGCTACACCTTC | CASSPRTGANYGYTF
TRBJ1-1 | - | - | TRBV6-1 | 14 | TGTGCCAGCAGTGCCCTGGGGGGGAACACTGAAGCTTTCTTT | CASSALGGNTEAFF
TRBJ2-2 | - | - | TRBV10-1 | 13 | TGCGCCAGCAGCCAGGGTTTCACCGGGGAGCTGTTTTTT | CASSQGFTGELFF
TRBJ1-3 | TRBD1 | few | TRBV4-1 | 16 | TGCGCCAGCAGCCAACGAACAGGGGATTCTGGAAACACCATATATTTT | CASSQRTGDSGNTIYF
TRBJ2-7 | - | - | TRBV7-9 | 16 | TGTGCCAGCAGCTTCGGTCAGGGGAGTAACCTCGACGAGCAGTACTTC | CASSFGQGSNLDEQYF
TRBJ2-3 | TRBD2 | few | TRBV6-5 | 13 | TGTGCCAGTAAGCGGGGGGACCCAGATACGCAGTATTTT | CASKRGDPDTQYF
TRBJ1-2 | - | - | TRBV30 | 14 | TGTGCCTGGAGTCAGGCAGCAGCTAACTATGGCTACACCTTC | CAWSQAAANYGYTF
TRBJ2-5 | - | few | TRBV7-2 | 15 | TGTGCCAGCAGCTTTGAGCCGGGAACTCAAGAGACCCAGTACTTC | CASSFEPGTQETQYF
TRBJ1-3 | - | few | TRBV9 | 13 | TGTGCCAGCAGCGTCCTATCTGGAAACACCATATATTTT | CASSVLSGNTIYF
TRBJ1-2 | - | - | TRBV7-3 | 13 | TGTGCCAGCAGCCTTCAGGGGTTTGATGGCTACACCTTC | CASSLQGFDGYTF
TRBJ2-1 | - | many | TRBV4-1 | 14 | TGCGCCAGCAGCCAAGTTTTAGTAACCAATGAGCAGTTCTTC | CASSQVLVTNEQFF
TRBJ1-2 | - | - | TRBV15 | 14 | TGTGCCACCAGCCGCCCGGCAGGGAACTATGGCTACACCTTC | CATSRPAGNYGYTF
TRBJ2-7 | - | - | TRBV30 | 13 | TGTGCCTGGAGTGGGGCAGCCTCCTACGAGCAGTACTTC | CAWSGAASYEQYF
TRBJ1-1 | - | few | TRBV14 | 13 | TGTGCCAGCAGCCAAGGGGGGACATTTGAAGCTTTCTTT | CASSQGGTFEAFF
TRBJ2-1 | - | - | TRBV27 | 15 | TGTGCTTCCCGATCATTGGCGGCTACCTACAATGAGCAGTTCTTC | CASRSLAATYNEQFF
TRBJ1-3 | - | few | TRBV28 | 12 | TGTGCCAGCGGGGGTTTGGGAAACACCATATATTTT | CASGGLGNTIYF
TRBJ2-7 | - | - | TRBV7-2 | 14 | TGTGCCAGCAGCTCCCTCGGGGGCTCCTACGAGCAGTACTTC | CASSSLGGSYEQYF
TRBJ2-1 | - | - | TRBV19 | 12 | TGTGCCAGTAGCGGTCGGTTCAATGAGCAGTTCTTC | CASSGRFNEQFF
TRBJ1-2 | TRBD1 | - | TRBV9 | 15 | TGTGCCAGCAGCACCTCACCCGGGACAGACTATGGCTACACCTTC | CASSTSPGTDYGYTF
TRBJ2-7 | - | few | TRBV2 | 12 | TGTGCCAGCAGTCTACAGGGTGACGAGCAGTACTTC | CASSLQGDEQYF
TRBJ2-1 | - | - | TRBV5-1 | 16 | TGCGCCAGCAGCTCTGTCCCCCCGGACAGCAACAATGAGCAGTTCTTC | CASSSVPPDSNNEQFF
TRBJ1-2 | TRBD1 | few | TRBV25-1 | 14 | TGTGCCAGCAGCGCAGGGGGAGGCTACTATGGCTACACCTTC | CASSAGGGYYGYTF
TRBJ1-2 | - | - | TRBV27 | 12 | TGTGCCAGCATGGACGCTACCAATGGCTACACCTTC | CASMDATNGYTF
TRBJ1-2 | - | - | TRBV20-1 | 11 | TGCAGTGTTCCGAGGAACTATGGCTACACCTTC | CSVPRNYGYTF
TRBJ2-7 | - | - | TRBV9 | 13 | TGTGCCAGCTCGGGGGGCCAGCCCTACGAGCAGTACTTC | CASSGGQPYEQYF
TRBJ1-1 | - | - | TRBV15 | 13 | TGTGCCACCAGCAGTATGGGGGGCACTGAAGCTTTCTTT | CATSSMGGTEAFF
TRBJ2-1 | TRBD2 | few | TRBV7-9 | 16 | TGTGCCAGCAGCTTAGGACTAGCGGGGGCTGACAATGAGCAGTTCTTC | CASSLGLAGADNEQFF
TRBJ2-7 | - | few | TRBV11-2 | 15 | TGTGCCAGCAGCTTAGCGGGGGCCTTTCTCTACGAGCAGTACTTC | CASSLAGAFLYEQYF
TRBJ1-6 | TRBD1 | - | TRBV11-2 | 16 | TGTGCCAGCAGCGGAGGCGGGACAGGGTGGTTTTCACCCCTCCACTTT | CASSGGGTGWFSPLHF
TRBJ2-1 | TRBD2 | - | TRBV6-1 | 13 | TGTGCCACAATTAGCGGGGGAGACAATGAGCAGTTCTTC | CATISGGDNEQFF
TRBJ2-1 | - | few | TRBV5-1 | 15 | TGCGCCAGCAGCTTTTCCGCAGGGACTCACAATGAGCAGTTCTTC | CASSFSAGTHNEQFF
TRBJ2-2 | TRBD2 | few | TRBV9 | 15 | TGTGCCAGCAACCGGGCGGGGGCGAACACCGGGGAGCTGTTTTTT | CASNRAGANTGELFF
TRBJ2-7 | TRBD2 | - | TRBV7-9 | 14 | TGTGCCAGCAGCTTCAGGGTAGCGGGGGAGCCGCAGTACTTC | CASSFRVAGEPQYF
TRBJ2-2 | TRBD1 | - | TRBV4-1 | 15 | TGCGCCAGCAGCCAAGCGGACAGGGCCACCGGGGAGCTGTTTTTT | CASSQADRATGELFF
TRBJ2-3 | - | - | TRBV2 | 15 | TGTGCCAGCAGTGGTTTTGGTTGGGGCACAGATACGCAGTATTTT | CASSGFGWGTDTQYF
TRBJ2-1 | TRBD2 | - | TRBV7-9 | 18 | TGTGCCAGCAGCTTTGAAGGACTAGCGGGGAAATCCTACAATGAGCAGTTCTTC | CASSFEGLAGKSYNEQFF
TRBJ1-5 | - | few | TRBV30 | 13 | TGTGCCTGGAGCGGGGGGTCCGCTCAGCCCCAGCATTTT | CAWSGGSAQPQHF
TRBJ1-2 | - | - | TRBV10-3 | 12 | TGTGCCTCGTCCGGGGGTGGCTATGGCTACACCTTC | CASSGGGYGYTF
TRBJ1-2 | - | - | TRBV14 | 12 | TGTGCCAGCAGCCAAGATCCCTGGGGCTACACCTTC | CASSQDPWGYTF
TRBJ1-4 | - | few | TRBV30 | 14 | TGTGCCTGGAGTCAGGGCGGATATAATGAAAAACTGTTTTTT | CAWSQGGYNEKLFF
TRBJ1-6 | TRBD1 | - | TRBV5-1 | 15 | TGCGCCAGCAGCTTGGACAGGGGCGATAATTCACCCCTCCACTTT | CASSLDRGDNSPLHF
TRBJ2-5 | TRBD2 | - | TRBV7-6 | 16 | TGTGCCAGCAGCTTTGGACTAGCGGGGGGCCAAGAGACCCAGTACTTC | CASSFGLAGGQETQYF
TRBJ1-1 | TRBD1 | - | TRBV11-3 | 13 | TGTGCCAGCAGCTTTACAGGGGCCACTGAAGCTTTCTTT | CASSFTGATEAFF
TRBJ1-4 | - | - | TRBV2 | 14 | TGTGCCACCCTGACGGATGCCTCCCCCGGGGCACTGTTTTTT | CATLTDASPGALFF